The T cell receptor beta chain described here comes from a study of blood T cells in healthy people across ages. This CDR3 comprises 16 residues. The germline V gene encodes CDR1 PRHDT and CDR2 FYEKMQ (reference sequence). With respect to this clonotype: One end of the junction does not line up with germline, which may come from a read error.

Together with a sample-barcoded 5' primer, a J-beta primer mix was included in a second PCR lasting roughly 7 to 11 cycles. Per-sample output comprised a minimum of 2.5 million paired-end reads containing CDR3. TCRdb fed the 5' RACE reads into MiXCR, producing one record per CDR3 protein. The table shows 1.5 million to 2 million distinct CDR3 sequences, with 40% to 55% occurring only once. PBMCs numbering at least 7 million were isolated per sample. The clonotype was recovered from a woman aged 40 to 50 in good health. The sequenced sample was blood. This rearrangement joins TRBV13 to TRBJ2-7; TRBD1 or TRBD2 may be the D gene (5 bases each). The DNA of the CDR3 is TGTGCCAGCAGCTTAGGTTTGGGACGGTCCTCCTACGGGCAGTACTTC. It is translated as CASSLGLGRSSYGQYF.